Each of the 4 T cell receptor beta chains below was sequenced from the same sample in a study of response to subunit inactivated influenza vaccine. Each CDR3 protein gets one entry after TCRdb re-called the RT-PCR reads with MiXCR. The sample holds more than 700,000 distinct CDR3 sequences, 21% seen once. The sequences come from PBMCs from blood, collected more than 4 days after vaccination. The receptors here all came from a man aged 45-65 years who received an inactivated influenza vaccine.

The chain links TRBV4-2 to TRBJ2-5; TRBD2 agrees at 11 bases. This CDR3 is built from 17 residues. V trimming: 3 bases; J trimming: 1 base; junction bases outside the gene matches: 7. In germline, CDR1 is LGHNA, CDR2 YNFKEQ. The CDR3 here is CASSQVSGTSGQETQYF. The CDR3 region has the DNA TGTGCCAGCAGCCAGGTTTCCGGGACTAGCGGCCAAGAGACCCAGTACTTC.

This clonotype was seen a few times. In DNA, the CDR3 is TGTGCCACCAGACTAGCGGGGTACAATGAGCAGTTCTTC. Translating gives CATRLAGYNEQFF. The J gene is TRBJ2-1, the V gene TRBV15; 10 nucleotides match TRBD2. CDR3 length: 13 amino acids. J lost 4 bases, V lost 6 bases, and 0 bases had no gene match. From germline, CDR1 is LNHNV and CDR2 YYDKDF (reference sequence).

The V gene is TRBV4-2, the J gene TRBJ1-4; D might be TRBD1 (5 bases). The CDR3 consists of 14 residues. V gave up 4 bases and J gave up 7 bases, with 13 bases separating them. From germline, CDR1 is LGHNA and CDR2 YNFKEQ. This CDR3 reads CASSPGRVAEKLFF. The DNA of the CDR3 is TGTGCCAGCAGCCCGGGCAGGGTTGCTGAAAAACTGTTTTTT.

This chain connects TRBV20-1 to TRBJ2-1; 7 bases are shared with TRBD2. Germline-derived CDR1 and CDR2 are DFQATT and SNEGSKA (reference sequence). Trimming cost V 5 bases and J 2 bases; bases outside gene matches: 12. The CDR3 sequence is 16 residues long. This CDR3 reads CSAQRLSGAAYNEQFF. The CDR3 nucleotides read TGCAGTGCTCAAAGATTGAGCGGGGCTGCCTACAATGAGCAGTTCTTC.